A selection of T cell receptor beta chains follows, all from one sample in a study of cytomegalovirus exposure and HLA in healthy donors. Clones were read by immunoSEQ multiplex PCR, and TCRdb kept only the in-frame ones, dropping some. The sample records over 80,000 clones, approximately 68% being singletons. Material for sequencing was PBMCs. Receptor source: a boy younger than 18 in good health and CMV-seropositive. Both conserved end residues are part of each CDR3. D genes are given only for firm matches.

d_gene,j_gene,v_gene,CDR3aa
.,TRBJ1-1,TRBV5-1,CASSSAPGNTEAFF
.,TRBJ2-3,TRBV5-1,CASTQDRQQDTQYF
.,TRBJ2-3,TRBV2,CAVGEDTQYF
.,TRBJ2-3,TRBV5-1,CASSLGGQSGDTQYF
TRBD1,TRBJ2-7,TRBV19,CASSIRDRGPYEQYF
.,TRBJ2-3,TRBV2,CASRIKPELDTQYF
TRBD1,TRBJ1-2,TRBV7-2,CASSPHRGSRGYTF
.,TRBJ2-2,TRBV7-6,CASSLRGTGELFF
.,TRBJ2-2,TRBV27,CASSLTSDVGAGELFF
.,TRBJ2-7,TRBV5-4,CASRSLDNHEQYF
.,TRBJ2-5,TRBV5-4,CASSLWQGETQYF
TRBD1,TRBJ1-4,TRBV9,CASSVDQGADWEKLFF
.,TRBJ2-2,TRBV5-1,CASTQGWGNTGELFF
.,TRBJ2-3,TRBV5-1,CASSLGSPAAADTQYF
.,TRBJ2-7,TRBV2,CASSLGRHRGEQYF
.,TRBJ2-3,TRBV25-1,CASSVSYDTQYF
.,TRBJ2-2,TRBV7-3,CASSLSHRDTGELFF
TRBD1,TRBJ1-2,TRBV6-5,CASSTDRYLYGYTF
.,TRBJ1-1,TRBV7-9,CASSGRGGVNTEAFF
.,TRBJ1-3,TRBV2,CASSDSEDLTGNTIYF
TRBD1,TRBJ1-6,TRBV4-1,CASSRGPGVSPLHF
TRBD2,TRBJ2-1,TRBV4-1,CASSQDGGGGAGDEQFF
.,TRBJ2-7,TRBV6-1,CASSESLYEQYF
TRBD2,TRBJ2-7,TRBV11-1,CASSSKREANYEQYF
.,TRBJ2-2,TRBV25-1,CASSEPRQYTGELFF
TRBD1,TRBJ1-3,TRBV2,CASRDRGSGNTIYF
TRBD1,TRBJ1-4,TRBV7-2,CASSPKWTGVDEKLFF
TRBD2,TRBJ2-7,TRBV7-2,CASSQRAGGKYEQYF
TRBD1,TRBJ1-1,TRBV7-9,CASSLDMDRGTEAFF
.,TRBJ2-5,TRBV7-9,CASSLQAGQETQYF
.,TRBJ2-7,TRBV5-6,CASSLAAHEQYF
.,TRBJ1-4,TRBV5-8,CASTHTGILDEKLFF
TRBD1,TRBJ2-7,TRBV5-1,CASSLSPYRGTSYEQYF